Each of the 2 T cell receptor beta chains below was sequenced from the same sample in a study of blood T cell repertoires in COVID-19. The data were produced by immunoSEQ multiplex PCR, yet TCRdb's version contains in-frame clones alone and is incomplete. The data show 55,000 or so clones, roughly 85% seen once. Sequencing was performed on peripheral blood. These receptor sequences come from a human donor in a cohort sampled during active COVID-19.

The V call is TRBV5-1, the J call TRBJ1-4; D not certain. The CDR3 runs 15 residues. The V gene lost 4 bases and the J gene lost 0 bases, with 10 bases spanning the gap. Germline CDR1 reads SGHRS; CDR2 reads YFSETQ. CDR3 bases: TGCGCCAGCAGCCAGACAAGTGCAACTAATGAAAAACTGTTTTTT. Its protein product is CASSQTSATNEKLFF.

This clone appeared a few times. V and J are TRBV9 and TRBJ2-2; maybe TRBD2 (5 bases). V was trimmed by 3 bases and J by 4 bases, leaving 13 bases between them. The length of the CDR3 is 15 residues. Looked up from germline, CDR1 is SGDLS and CDR2 is YYNGEE. The chain's CDR3 is CASSAGILGTGELFF. The CDR3 DNA reads as TGTGCCAGCAGCGCCGGGATTCTAGGCACCGGGGAGCTGTTTTTT.